A selection of T cell receptor beta chains follows, all from one sample in a study of OX40 agonist ivuxolimab in advanced cancers. Data came from immunoSEQ multiplex PCR; TCRdb stores just in-frame clones and leaves some out. The sample carries around 21,000 clones, around 85% recorded once. Sample: CD4+ or CD8+ T cells sorted from blood, taken in a trial of the OX40 agonist ivuxolimab. All receptors come from an adult with an advanced solid tumor such as melanoma, head and neck, liver or kidney cancer. Each CDR3 is given with its conserved first and last residue. Each record gives: clone size, J gene, V gene, D gene, CDR3 protein, CDR3 DNA. D genes are given only for firm matches. Size is stated for part of the rows, as once, few or many counts, or as a class when the clone is expanded.

size: .; J: TRBJ2-7; V: TRBV2; D: .; CDR3: CASSKGRDLTYEQYF; DNA: TGTGCCAGCTCGAAAGGCCGGGACCTTACCTACGAGCAGTACTTC
size: .; J: TRBJ2-7; V: TRBV11-2; D: .; CDR3: CASSPEVGPAHEQYF; DNA: TGTGCCAGCAGCCCAGAGGTAGGGCCGGCCCACGAGCAGTACTTC
size: .; J: TRBJ1-1; V: TRBV6-6; D: .; CDR3: CVTKFPRAPGGTEAFF; DNA: TGTGTCACAAAATTCCCCCGGGCCCCCGGGGGCACTGAAGCTTTCTTT
size: once; J: TRBJ2-1; V: TRBV13; D: .; CDR3: CASSQGVGSEGQFF; DNA: TGTGCCAGCAGCCAGGGAGTAGGGTCAGAAGGGCAGTTCTTC
size: .; J: TRBJ1-2; V: TRBV27; D: TRBD1; CDR3: CASRTGTGGWDGYTF; DNA: TGTGCCAGCAGAACCGGGACAGGGGGCTGGGATGGCTACACCTTC
size: .; J: TRBJ2-5; V: TRBV7-7; D: .; CDR3: CASTKGGGGTQETQYF; DNA: TGTGCCAGCACCAAGGGAGGGGGGGGTACGCAAGAGACCCAGTACTTC
size: .; J: TRBJ1-2; V: TRBV6-1; D: .; CDR3: CASSPLTPEDGYTF; DNA: TGTGCCAGCAGCCCCCTCACGCCCGAGGATGGCTACACCTTC
size: few; J: TRBJ1-5; V: TRBV5-4; D: .; CDR3: CASSLAGSGFVYSNQPQHF; DNA: TGTGCCAGCAGCCTAGCGGGTTCCGGGTTCGTATATAGCAATCAGCCCCAGCATTTT
size: .; J: TRBJ1-2; V: TRBV28; D: TRBD1; CDR3: CASSPPGQGHHGYGYTF; DNA: TGTGCCAGCAGTCCTCCGGGACAGGGTCATCATGGCTATGGCTACACCTTC
size: few; J: TRBJ2-7; V: TRBV7-9; D: .; CDR3: CASSLATRTGSYEQYF; DNA: TGTGCCAGCAGCTTAGCCACTCGGACTGGATCCTACGAGCAGTACTTC
size: .; J: TRBJ2-5; V: TRBV6-4; D: .; CDR3: CASSDSPDRTQYF; DNA: TGTGCCAGCAGTGACTCCCCGGATAGGACCCAGTACTTC
size: .; J: TRBJ2-7; V: TRBV5-8; D: .; CDR3: CASSLATTAEQYF; DNA: TGTGCCAGCAGCTTGGCCACAACGGCCGAGCAGTACTTC
size: .; J: TRBJ2-4; V: TRBV5-1; D: .; CDR3: CASSLGMGAKNIQYF; DNA: TGCGCCAGCAGCTTGGGGATGGGGGCCAAAAACATTCAGTACTTC
size: .; J: TRBJ2-1; V: TRBV7-2; D: .; CDR3: CASSLDVGPVYNEQFF; DNA: TGTGCCAGCAGCTTAGACGTGGGGCCGGTTTACAATGAGCAGTTCTTC
size: .; J: TRBJ2-2; V: TRBV6-6; D: TRBD1; CDR3: CASSYGQGENTGELFF; DNA: TGTGCCAGCAGTTACGGGCAGGGGGAGAACACCGGGGAGCTGTTTTTT
size: once; J: TRBJ1-2; V: TRBV28; D: TRBD1; CDR3: CASRDRGIDYGYTF; DNA: TGTGCCAGCAGGGACAGGGGGATTGACTATGGCTACACCTTC
size: .; J: TRBJ1-1; V: TRBV5-1; D: TRBD1; CDR3: CASSAGRRGTVFMNTEAFF; DNA: TGCGCCAGCAGCGCAGGGCGAAGGGGGACAGTTTTCATGAACACTGAAGCTTTCTTT
size: .; J: TRBJ1-2; V: TRBV7-2; D: .; CDR3: CASSLDFDRNYGYTF; DNA: TGTGCCAGCAGCTTAGATTTCGACAGAAATTATGGCTACACCTTC
size: .; J: TRBJ2-7; V: TRBV19; D: TRBD1; CDR3: CASSTSADRVSYEQYF; DNA: TGTGCCAGTAGTACCTCCGCGGACAGGGTCTCCTACGAGCAGTACTTC
size: few; J: TRBJ1-4; V: TRBV27; D: .; CDR3: CASSAGTWSEKLFF; DNA: TGTGCCAGCAGTGCCGGGACCTGGAGTGAAAAACTGTTTTTT
size: .; J: TRBJ1-2; V: TRBV6-6; D: .; CDR3: CASSYSGPPEGYTF; DNA: TGTGCCAGCAGTTACTCCGGTCCACCGGAAGGCTACACCTTC
size: .; J: TRBJ2-1; V: TRBV27; D: .; CDR3: CASSSILGQLYNEQFF; DNA: TGTGCCAGCAGTTCCATCCTGGGACAACTCTACAATGAGCAGTTCTTC
size: .; J: TRBJ2-5; V: TRBV10-1; D: TRBD2; CDR3: CASSAGLAGGQETQYF; DNA: TGCGCCAGCAGTGCCGGACTAGCGGGGGGTCAAGAGACCCAGTACTTC
size: .; J: TRBJ2-7; V: TRBV5-6; D: .; CDR3: CASSGGRVFHEQYF; DNA: TGTGCCAGCAGCGGGGGTAGGGTTTTCCACGAGCAGTACTTC
size: many; J: TRBJ2-5; V: TRBV6-1; D: TRBD2; CDR3: CASSEAGGGVQETQYF; DNA: TGTGCCAGCAGTGAAGCCGGCGGGGGGGTACAAGAGACCCAGTACTTC
size: once; J: TRBJ2-6; V: TRBV6-6; D: TRBD2; CDR3: CATGLAGDDGANVLTF; DNA: TGTGCCACCGGACTAGCTGGTGACGATGGGGCCAACGTCCTGACTTTC
size: .; J: TRBJ1-4; V: TRBV6-5; D: .; CDR3: CASSQDSEKLFF; DNA: TGTGCCAGCAGTCAGGACAGTGAAAAACTGTTTTTT
size: .; J: TRBJ1-2; V: TRBV5-5; D: .; CDR3: CASSLVSGSNYGYTF; DNA: TGTGCCAGCAGCTTGGTGTCTGGGTCTAACTATGGCTACACCTTC
size: .; J: TRBJ1-1; V: TRBV9; D: .; CDR3: CAFTHPPDMEAFF; DNA: TGTGCCTTCACTCACCCTCCGGATATGGAAGCTTTCTTT
size: .; J: TRBJ1-6; V: TRBV30; D: TRBD1; CDR3: CAWSRADRASYNSPLHF; DNA: TGTGCCTGGAGTAGGGCGGACAGGGCCTCCTATAATTCACCCCTCCACTTT